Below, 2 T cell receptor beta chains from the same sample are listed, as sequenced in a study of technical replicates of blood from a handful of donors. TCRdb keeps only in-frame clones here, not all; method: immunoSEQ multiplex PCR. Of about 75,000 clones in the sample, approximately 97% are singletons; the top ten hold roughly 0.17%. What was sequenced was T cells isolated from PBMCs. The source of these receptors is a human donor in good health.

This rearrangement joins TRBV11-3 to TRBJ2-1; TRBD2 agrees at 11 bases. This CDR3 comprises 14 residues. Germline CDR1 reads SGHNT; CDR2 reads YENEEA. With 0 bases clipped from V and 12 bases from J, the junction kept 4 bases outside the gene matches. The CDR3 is CASSLESSGRRQFF. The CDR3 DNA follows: TGTGCCAGCAGCTTAGAATCTAGCGGGAGGCGGCAGTTCTTC.

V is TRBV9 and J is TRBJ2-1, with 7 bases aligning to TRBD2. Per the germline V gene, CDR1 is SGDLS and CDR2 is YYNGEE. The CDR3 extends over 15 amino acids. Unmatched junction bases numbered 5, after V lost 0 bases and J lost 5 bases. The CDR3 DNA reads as TGTGCCAGCAGCGTAGACGGGGGGTCCCACAATGAGCAGTTCTTC. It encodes CASSVDGGSHNEQFF.